This T cell receptor (delta chain) emerged from a study of gamma-delta chains in newborns, infants, children. Across the study: Polyclonal expansion of innate γδ T cells after birth follows microbial exposure.

The CDR3 length is 20 residues. The germline V gene encodes CDR1 GEAIGNYY and CDR2 EKD. Germline trimming cut 0 bases from V and 2 bases from J; bases unmatched to any gene: 11. TCRdb fed the reads into CATT to redo clone calling. The sample holds some 6,100 delta-chain clones, approximately 2.4% seen once. Sequenced input: blood. The clonotype originates from a child who was a newborn, infant or young child, either healthy, febrile or measles-vaccinated (not recorded which). The rearrangement uses TRDV2 and TRDJ3, with 8 bases matching TRDD3. In DNA form, the CDR3 reads TGTGCCTGTGACACCGTGTTTACTGGGGGTCTCCCCTGGGACACCCGACAGATGTTTTTC. Protein product: CACDTVFTGGLPWDTRQMFF.